This T cell receptor beta chain was sequenced during a study of Ad26.COV2.S vaccination and SARS-CoV-2 variants. For the study at large: In the study, Ad26.COV2.S was injected intramuscularly once, or twice 56 days apart. Notes on the study in general: Vaccine recipients and placebo recipients showed similar non-spike TCR breadth. Total T cell responses, in the TCR breadth and depth analyses, may have been underestimated.

Turning to this clone: Its antigen is undetermined.

Sequencing used immunoSEQ multiplex PCR; TCRdb keeps in-frame clones, though not all of them. The sample carries about 240,000 clones, around 87% recorded once. Sample treatment: 15 to 20 received Ad26.COV2.S at low or high dose, single or two shots; several received placebo; per-sample allocation not given. Repertoires come from day 63 after the first vaccine or placebo injection. Per the germline V gene, CDR1 is SGHRS and CDR2 is YFSETQ. The length of the CDR3 is 16 residues. V was shortened by 0 bases and J by 4 bases, with 17 bases between the two germline ends. This sample comprised peripheral blood, obtained in a trial of Ad26.COV2.S vaccine versus placebo. The receptor was derived from a person aged 18-60 years who received the Ad26.COV2.S COVID-19 vaccine or a placebo. The rearrangement links TRBV5-1 to TRBJ2-7; D gene uncertain. The CDR3 here is CASSLAVDGPPYEQYF. The CDR3 coding sequence is TGCGCCAGCAGCTTGGCCGTCGACGGGCCCCCATACGAGCAGTACTTC.